Listed below are T cell receptor beta chains from one sample, sequenced in a study of blood T cell repertoires in COVID-19. Clones were read by immunoSEQ multiplex PCR, and TCRdb kept only the in-frame ones, dropping some. Of roughly 260,000 clones in the sample, 75% to 95% were seen once. Sequencing input: PBMCs or T cells enriched from blood (not recorded which). Receptors originate from a woman in her late teens or twenties who had recovered from COVID-19. CDR3s include the opening cysteine and the closing phenylalanine or tryptophan.

length	V	J	CDR3
15	TRBV25-1	TRBJ1-6	CASSEGLLNRSPLHF
15	TRBV9	TRBJ2-1	CASSTLTASYNEQFF
13	TRBV3-1/TRBV3-2	TRBJ2-3	CASSQNQRESAYF
16	TRBV7-2	TRBJ1-5	CASSLVGQGGNQPQHF
12	TRBV2	TRBJ1-2	CAAHGADYGYTF
17	TRBV6-2/TRBV6-3	TRBJ2-6	CASSYRQGVSGANVLTF
14	TRBV5-6	TRBJ1-1	CASSRGDQLTEAFF
14	TRBV7-9	TRBJ1-6	CASSRRDFNSPLHF
17	TRBV5-1	TRBJ2-2	CASSPIAVAGPTGELFF
13	TRBV3-1/TRBV3-2	TRBJ1-1	CASSWTAKAEAFF
13	TRBV7-9	TRBJ1-3	CASSLNFGNTIYF
13	TRBV5-6	TRBJ1-5	CASSLSGNQPQHF
11	TRBV12-3/TRBV12-4	TRBJ2-5	CASSPKETQYF
13	TRBV7-8	TRBJ1-1	CASSFSGGAEAFF
15	TRBV21-1	TRBJ2-3	CASSKGQGPSDTQYF
15	TRBV6-5	TRBJ2-7	CASSYSTGGAVEQYF
16	TRBV2	TRBJ2-3	CASSEDGASATDTQYF
17	TRBV27	TRBJ1-3	CASRYRLAGDPGNTIYF
17	TRBV16	TRBJ2-7	CASSQSPLDRAGYEQYF
17	TRBV3-1/TRBV3-2	TRBJ2-1	CASSQESSGGLYNEQFF
15	TRBV7-9	TRBJ2-3	CASSLKRTGSDTQYF
16	TRBV11-3	TRBJ2-3	CASSQRTTRYTDTQYF
15	TRBV19	TRBJ1-2	CASSPWDRSNYGYTF
19	TRBV28	TRBJ2-6	CASRHETEYRRSGANVLTF
13	TRBV7-3	TRBJ1-2	CASSDSTQGYHTF
11	TRBV2	TRBJ2-3	CASRSGQAQYF
15	TRBV5-1	TRBJ2-7	CASSSSPGLGYEQYF
14	TRBV10-3	TRBJ2-1	CAISGTSGGAEQFF
16	TRBV11-2	TRBJ2-1	CASSLSGTGWNNEQFF
16	TRBV29-1	TRBJ2-1	CSVQGNHGLNYNEQFF
14	TRBV10-3	TRBJ1-2	CAISAAGGSYGYTF
13	TRBV28	TRBJ1-4	CASSLGGYEKLFF
15	TRBV6-5	TRBJ1-5	CASSRTGGRNQPQHF
15	TRBV7-9	TRBJ1-2	CASSLVAQGGYGYTF
15	TRBV19	TRBJ1-5	CASSIQGLNNQPQHF
14	TRBV29-1	TRBJ1-1	CSVKERTGVTEAFF
14	TRBV2	TRBJ2-1	CASRWTGGRNEQFF
14	TRBV28	TRBJ2-5	CASSTLRGQETQYF
15	TRBV19	TRBJ2-1	CASSTPGLAYNEQFF
13	TRBV19	TRBJ2-7	CASSISSFYEQYF
15	TRBV19	TRBJ1-5	CASSIGGTVNQPQHF
14	TRBV20-1	TRBJ2-7	CSASRSGGVGEQYF
14	TRBV28	TRBJ2-7	CASSLRQGAASVNF
13	TRBV7-2	TRBJ1-6	CASSPMTKSPLHF
18	TRBV5-1	TRBJ1-6	CASSLGTGTGSGNSPLHF
11	TRBV12-3/TRBV12-4	TRBJ1-2	CASSPGEGYTF
13	TRBV2	TRBJ2-7	CASSLGPLYEQYF
16	TRBV18	TRBJ1-1	CASSPVAGVLNTEAFF
13	TRBV11-3	TRBJ1-1	CASSLSRQGEAFF
14	TRBV9	TRBJ1-2	CASSVGDSLYGYTF
20	TRBV7-8	TRBJ2-7	CASSFTLGGSGSVVGYEQYF
18	TRBV5-8	TRBJ1-2	CASSFVWTGVTQLHGYTF
14	TRBV6-5	TRBJ1-4	CASRVSQGNEKLFF